Listed below are T cell receptor beta chains from one sample, sequenced in a study of response to subunit inactivated influenza vaccine. Via MiXCR, TCRdb re-called the RT-PCR reads, giving one row per CDR3 protein. The sample holds 450,000 to 700,000 distinct CDR3 sequences, around 13% seen once. The sequences come from PBMCs from blood, collected approximately 13 days after vaccination. The source is a man aged 50-59 years who received an inactivated influenza vaccine. CDR3s include the opening cysteine and the closing phenylalanine or tryptophan. Fields, in order: D gene, J gene, V gene, CDR3 length, clone size, CDR3 DNA, CDR3 protein. A D gene is named only where the DNA matches it firmly. Some rows mark clone size as missing; the rest say once, few, many or name a class of expanded clone.

>NA|TRBJ2-5|TRBV5-6|14|NA
TGTGCCAGCAGCTTCCGGGACGCCGGAGGGACCCAGTACTTC
CASSFRDAGGTQYF
>NA|TRBJ2-1|TRBV11-2|13|few
TGTGCCAGCAGCTTAGGGGCCTCAAATGAGCAGTTCTTC
CASSLGASNEQFF
>NA|TRBJ2-4|TRBV12-2|15|few
TGTGCAAGTCGCTCGGGACTTGTAGCCAAAAACATTCAGTACTTC
CASRSGLVAKNIQYF
>NA|TRBJ1-4|TRBV5-1|15|few
TGCGCCAGCAGACCAACAAGCGGAACTAATGAAAAACTGTTTTTT
CASRPTSGTNEKLFF
>NA|TRBJ2-3|TRBV20-1|16|once
TGCAGTGCTAGAGAATACGGCCGGGAGTACCTAGATACGCAGTATTTT
CSAREYGREYLDTQYF
>NA|TRBJ2-2|TRBV7-9|16|few
TGTGCCAGCAGCTCTGAGGTGGGGACCGAGTACGGGGAGCTGTTTTTT
CASSSEVGTEYGELFF
>TRBD2|TRBJ2-3|TRBV5-1|15|few
TGCGCCAGCAGGCCTAGCGGGATGAACACAGATACGCAGTATTTT
CASRPSGMNTDTQYF
>TRBD1|TRBJ2-1|TRBV4-2|13|few
TGTGCCAGCAGCCAACGGACAGGGAATGAGCAGTTCTTC
CASSQRTGNEQFF
>TRBD1|TRBJ2-1|TRBV5-1|16|few
TGCGCCAGCAGCGGGGGACAGGGATCGCCTTACAATGAGCAGTTCTTC
CASSGGQGSPYNEQFF
>TRBD1|TRBJ1-5|TRBV12-3/TRBV12-4|14|NA
TGTGCCAGCAGTATCGGACAGGACAATCAGCCCCAGCATTTT
CASSIGQDNQPQHF